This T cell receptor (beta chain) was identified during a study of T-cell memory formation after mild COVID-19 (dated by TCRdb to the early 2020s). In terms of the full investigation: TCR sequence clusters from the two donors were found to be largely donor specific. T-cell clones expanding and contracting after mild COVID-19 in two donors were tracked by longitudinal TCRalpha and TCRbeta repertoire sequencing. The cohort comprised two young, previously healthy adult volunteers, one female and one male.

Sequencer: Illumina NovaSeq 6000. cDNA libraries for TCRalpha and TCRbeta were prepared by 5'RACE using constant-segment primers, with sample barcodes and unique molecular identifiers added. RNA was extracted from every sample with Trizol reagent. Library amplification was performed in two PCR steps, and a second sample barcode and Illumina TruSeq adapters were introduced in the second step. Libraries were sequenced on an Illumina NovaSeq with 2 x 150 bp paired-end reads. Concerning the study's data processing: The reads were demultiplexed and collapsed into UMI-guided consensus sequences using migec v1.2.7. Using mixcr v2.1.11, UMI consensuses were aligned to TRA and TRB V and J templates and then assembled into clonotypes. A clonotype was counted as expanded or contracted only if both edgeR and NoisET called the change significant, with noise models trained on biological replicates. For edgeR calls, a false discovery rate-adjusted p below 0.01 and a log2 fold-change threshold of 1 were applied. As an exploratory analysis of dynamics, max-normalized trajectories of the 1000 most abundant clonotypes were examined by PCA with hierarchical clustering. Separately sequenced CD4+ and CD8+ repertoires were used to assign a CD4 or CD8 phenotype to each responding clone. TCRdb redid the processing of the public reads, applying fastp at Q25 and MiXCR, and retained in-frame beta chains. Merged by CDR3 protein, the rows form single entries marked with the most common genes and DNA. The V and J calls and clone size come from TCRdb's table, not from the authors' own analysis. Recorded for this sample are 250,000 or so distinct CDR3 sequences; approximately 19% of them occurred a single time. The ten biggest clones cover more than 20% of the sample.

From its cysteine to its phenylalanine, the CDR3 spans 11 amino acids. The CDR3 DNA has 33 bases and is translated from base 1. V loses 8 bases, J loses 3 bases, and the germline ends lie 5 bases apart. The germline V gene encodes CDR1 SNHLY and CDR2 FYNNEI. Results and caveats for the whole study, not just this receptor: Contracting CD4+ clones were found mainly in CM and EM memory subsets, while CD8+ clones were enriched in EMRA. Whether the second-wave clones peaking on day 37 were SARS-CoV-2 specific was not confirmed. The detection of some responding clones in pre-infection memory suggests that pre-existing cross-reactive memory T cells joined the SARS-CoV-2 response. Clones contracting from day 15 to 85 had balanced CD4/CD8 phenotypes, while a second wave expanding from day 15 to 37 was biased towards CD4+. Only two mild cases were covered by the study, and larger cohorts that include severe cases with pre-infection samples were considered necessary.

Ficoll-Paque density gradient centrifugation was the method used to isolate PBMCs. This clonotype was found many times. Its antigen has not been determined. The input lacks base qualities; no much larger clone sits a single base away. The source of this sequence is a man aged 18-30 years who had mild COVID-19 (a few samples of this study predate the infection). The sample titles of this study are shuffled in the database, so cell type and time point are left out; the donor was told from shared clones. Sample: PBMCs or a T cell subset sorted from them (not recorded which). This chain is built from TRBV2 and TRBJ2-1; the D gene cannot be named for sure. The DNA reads TGTGCCAGCGACAACTACAATGAGCAGTTCTTC. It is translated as CASDNYNEQFF. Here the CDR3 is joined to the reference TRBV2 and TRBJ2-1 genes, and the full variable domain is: EPEVTQTPSHQVTQMGQEVILRCVPISNHLYFYWYRQILGQKVEFLVSFYNNEISEKSEIFDDQFSVERPDGSNFTLKIRSTKLEDSAMYFCASDNYNEQFFGPGTRLTVL.